Following are 17 T cell receptor beta chains from one sample sequenced in a study of CD8+ T cells in alopecia areata. RNA was isolated and reverse transcribed to cDNA, the sequencing template. Here immunoSEQ multiplex PCR was the method, and the copy in TCRdb shows in-frame clones only, minus some. The top ten hold 3% to 3.5% of the sample, which has 150,000 to 200,000 clones, 60% to 70% seen once. Treatment defined: oral pan-JAK inhibitor, 5-10 mg twice daily. The material sequenced was CD4+ T cells sorted from blood, taken at week 4, from a patient treated with tofacitinib. These receptors were taken from a human donor with alopecia areata.

This clone has just a few counts. The V and J genes are TRBV30 and TRBJ1-1, with D possibly being TRBD1 (5 bases). The germline CDR1 and CDR2 sequences are GTSNPN and SVGIG (reference sequence). Trimming removed 4 bases at V and 1 base at J, with 10 bases between. This CDR3 contains 13 residues. This CDR3 reads CAWTGWGNTEAFF. Written as DNA, the CDR3 is TGTGCCTGGACAGGGTGGGGGAACACTGAAGCTTTCTTT.

The sample holds a few counts of this clone. The chain links TRBV20-1 to TRBJ1-2; D is ambiguous. Germline V gives CDR1 DFQATT, CDR2 SNEGSKA (reference sequence). The CDR3 loop spans 11 amino acids. Deletions cut 6 bases from V and 8 bases from J, with 13 bases between. CDR3 nucleotides: TGCAGTGCCCGGGAGGGAGGGGGCTACACCTTC. This encodes CSAREGGGYTF.

This clone was counted a few times. The chain uses TRBV30 and TRBJ1-2, with 7 bases matching TRBD1. The junction had 5 bases not matched to a gene; V was cut back by 7 bases and J by 0 bases. The CDR3 runs to 13 residues. Germline CDR1 reads GTSNPN; CDR2 reads SVGIG (reference sequence). As DNA, the CDR3 is TGTGCCTACCGCAGGGGGGCTAACTATGGCTACACCTTC. Translated, it gives CAYRRGANYGYTF.

This chain links TRBV29-1 with TRBJ1-1; no clear D gene. Per the germline V gene, CDR1 is SQVTM and CDR2 is ANQGSEA. The V end was cut by 5 bases, the J end by 5 bases, with 12 bases between. The CDR3 has 12 residues. The CDR3 DNA reads TGCAGCGTTAAGCCGTCGGGGACTGAAGCTTTCTTT. Its translation: CSVKPSGTEAFF.

The sample holds a few counts of this clone. V and J are TRBV19 and TRBJ2-2; a possible D gene is TRBD1 (5 bases). Trimming cost V 6 bases and J 5 bases, with 10 bases left between them. Germline CDR1 reads LNHDA; CDR2 reads SQIVND (reference sequence). The CDR3 covers 13 residues. CDR3 DNA: TGTGCCAGTAGCAGGGAAAGGACCGGGGAGCTGTTTTTT. Its translation: CASSRERTGELFF.

The chain is built from TRBV2 and TRBJ2-7; 8 bases agree with TRBD1. CDR1 and CDR2 (germline): SNHLY, FYNNEI. CDR3 length equals 15 residues. With V trimmed by 3 bases and J by 4 bases, 8 bases remained unmatched. The CDR3 region has the DNA TGTGCCAGCAGTGATCCGGGACAGGAAAGATACGAGCAGTACTTC. It specifies CASSDPGQERYEQYF.

The chain is built from TRBV30 and TRBJ1-1, with 7 bases matching TRBD1. Germline V lookup: CDR1 GTSNPN, CDR2 SVGIG (reference sequence). This CDR3 has 14 residues. V shed 1 base, J shed 2 bases, and the junction held 4 bases outside the gene matches. CDR3 residues: CAWSARDRNTEAFF. The CDR3 region has the DNA TGTGCCTGGAGTGCCCGGGACAGAAACACTGAAGCTTTCTTT.

The rearrangement joins TRBV27 to TRBJ1-2; 7 bases align to TRBD1. CDR1 and CDR2 (germline): MNHEY, SMNVEV (reference sequence). V lost 5 bases, J lost 0 bases, and 3 bases stayed unmatched. CDR3 size: 14 residues. This chain's CDR3 is CASSRQGSNYGYTF. In nucleotides, the CDR3 is TGTGCCAGCAGTCGACAGGGTTCTAACTATGGCTACACCTTC.

Points on this clone: This sample also contains other DNA sequences that code for the same CDR3. J is TRBJ1-3 and V is TRBV5-1; D gene ambiguous. Germline CDR1 and CDR2: SGHRS and YFSETQ. The CDR3 runs 13 residues. V was shortened by 2 bases and J by 4 bases, with 7 bases between the two germline ends. The CDR3 reads CASSFGSGNTIYF. The CDR3 nucleotides are TGCGCCAGCAGCTTCGGATCGGGAAACACCATATATTTT.

This clone has just a few counts. V is TRBV6-6 and J is TRBJ2-3; unclear D gene. Germline loops: CDR1 MNHNY, CDR2 SVGAGI (reference sequence). CDR3 length equals 15 residues. V was pared by 4 bases and J by 2 bases, with 13 bases between. The CDR3 sequence is CASSSRNPLTDTQYF. The CDR3 DNA is TGTGCCAGCAGTTCTAGGAATCCCCTCACAGATACGCAGTATTTT.

This chain links TRBV4-1 with TRBJ2-5; D perhaps matches TRBD1 (6 bases). The germline CDR1 and CDR2 sequences are MGHRA and YSYEKL. CDR3 size: 15 residues. V dropped 4 bases and J dropped 0 bases, with 12 bases sitting between them. The CDR3, as DNA: TGCGCCAGCAGCCCTACAGGGATTTACCAAGAGACCCAGTACTTC. As protein: CASSPTGIYQETQYF.

The chain uses TRBV20-1 and TRBJ2-5; TRBD2 is a possible D gene (6 bases). V lost 4 bases, J lost 4 bases, and 7 bases lay in between. CDR3 length: 11 residues. In germline, CDR1 is DFQATT, CDR2 SNEGSKA (reference sequence). CDR3 region: CSATEGETQYF. In nucleotides, the CDR3 is TGCAGTGCTACGGAGGGAGAGACCCAGTACTTC.

This clone was seen just once. V is TRBV11-2 and J is TRBJ2-3; 15 bases match TRBD2. The CDR3 extends over 19 amino acids. The germline CDR1 and CDR2 sequences are SGHAT and FQNNGV. After removal of 4 bases from V and 5 bases from J, the junction contained 13 bases not matched to a gene. For the CDR3, the DNA is TGTGCCAGCAGCTCGCGGATCGGACTAGCGGGGGGGCTGGTAGATACGCAGTATTTT. This codes for CASSSRIGLAGGLVDTQYF. Full variable domain (missing parts from reference TRBV11-2 and TRBJ2-3): EAGVAQSPRYKIIEKRQSVAFWCNPISGHATLYWYQQILGQGPKLLIQFQNNGVVDDSQLPKDRFSAERLKGVDSTLKIQPAKLEDSAVYLCASSSRIGLAGGLVDTQYFGPGTRLTVL.

The gene calls are TRBV6-5 and TRBJ1-2, with 7 bases identical to TRBD1. Looked up from germline, CDR1 is MNHEY and CDR2 is SVGAGI. Germline trimming cut 5 bases from V and 9 bases from J; bases unmatched to any gene: 6. The length of the CDR3 is 12 residues. The CDR3 spells CASSIGGARYTF. The DNA of the CDR3 is TGTGCCAGCAGTATAGGGGGCGCACGCTACACCTTC.

The rearrangement links TRBV7-2 to TRBJ1-2; 7 positions match TRBD1. The CDR3 runs to 13 residues. The trim removed 1 base at V and 4 bases at J, leaving 0 bases unmatched. Germline CDR1 is SGHTA and CDR2 is FQGNSA. The CDR3 here is CASSLDRGYGYTF. For the CDR3, the DNA is TGTGCCAGCAGCTTAGACAGGGGCTATGGCTACACCTTC.

This sequence joins TRBV7-8 and TRBJ1-1, with D perhaps TRBD1 (6 bases). The CDR3 has 13 residues. Germline CDR1 is SGHVS and CDR2 is FQNEAQ. The germline V and J ends were trimmed by 6 bases and 7 bases, with 15 bases remaining between them. The chain's CDR3 is CASREGGPSEAFF. DNA for the CDR3: TGTGCCAGCAGGGAGGGGGGACCGAGTGAAGCTTTCTTT.

A few counts support this clone. The chain links TRBV6-5 to TRBJ1-5; no definite D call. CDR1 and CDR2 from the germline V gene are MNHEY and SVGAGI. Trimming shortened V by 2 bases and J by 0 bases, and 2 bases separated the two germline ends. This CDR3 is 13 amino acids long. The CDR3 protein is CASSYSSNQPQHF. For the CDR3, the DNA is TGTGCCAGCAGTTACAGTAGCAATCAGCCCCAGCATTTT.